These 10 T cell receptor beta chains were sequenced from one sample in a study of cytomegalovirus exposure and HLA in healthy donors. PCR used 60 Vbeta primers and 13 Jbeta primers. Generated by immunoSEQ multiplex PCR, the TCRdb table keeps only in-frame clones and is missing some. The sample has 110,000 to 150,000 clones, approximately 81% seen once; the top ten hold about 4.3%. Sequencing was done on a sample of PBMCs. Source of these receptors: a middle-aged woman in good health and CMV-seropositive.

This chain connects TRBV14 to TRBJ1-2; D is possibly TRBD1 (5 bases). Germline V lookup: CDR1 SGHDN, CDR2 FVKESK. CDR3 length: 15 amino acids. Trimming pared 1 base from V and 0 bases from J, leaving 9 bases between. CDR3 region: CASSQVAGANYGYTF. CDR3 coding DNA: TGTGCCAGCAGCCAAGTTGCGGGGGCTAACTATGGCTACACCTTC. The full variable domain, completed using reference TRBV14 and TRBJ1-2, is EAGVTQFPSHSVIEKGQTVTLRCDPISGHDNLYWYRRVMGKEIKFLLHFVKESKQDESGMPNNRFLAERTGGTYSTLKVQPAELEDSGVYFCASSQVAGANYGYTFGSGTRLTVV.

The chain is built from TRBV14 and TRBJ2-1, with 10 bases matching TRBD1. The germline gives CDR1 SGHDN, CDR2 FVKESK. The CDR3 totals 14 residues. Germline trimming cut 3 bases from V and 6 bases from J; bases unmatched to any gene: 2. CDR3 coding DNA: TGTGCCAGCAGCCAGGGACAGGGGCCCAATGAGCAGTTCTTC. Translating gives CASSQGQGPNEQFF.

In this sample, this clone turned up many times. The chain joins TRBV2 to TRBJ2-4, with a weak D call TRBD1 (5 bases). Germline CDR1 is SNHLY and CDR2 is FYNNEI. The CDR3 covers 15 residues. With 3 bases removed from V and 0 bases from J, the gap between germline ends came to 9 bases. The CDR3 spells CASSDGRVAKNIQYF. The CDR3 DNA reads as TGTGCCAGCAGTGATGGCAGGGTAGCCAAAAACATTCAGTACTTC.

This clone was seen a handful of times. V usage is TRBV7-2 and J usage is TRBJ1-5; D is uncertain. The CDR3 covers 15 residues. Trimming took off 2 bases at V and 2 bases at J, with 10 bases between the two ends. In germline, CDR1 is SGHTA, CDR2 FQGNSA. The CDR3 loop reads CASSLSPTGNQPQHF. In DNA, the CDR3 is TGTGCCAGCAGCTTATCCCCCACGGGCAATCAGCCCCAGCATTTT.

CDR3 nucleotide sequence: TGTGCCAGCAGTGACGGGACACAAGAGACCCAGTACTTC. Protein: CASSDGTQETQYF. The chain combines TRBV27 with TRBJ2-5; D possibly corresponds to TRBD1 (6 bases). The CDR3 covers 13 residues. Trimming removed 5 bases from V and 2 bases from J, with 9 bases in between. The germline gives CDR1 MNHEY, CDR2 SMNVEV (reference sequence).

This chain joins TRBV6-5 and TRBJ1-5; D is uncertain. Between the trimmed V and J ends, which lost 5 bases and 9 bases, there was a span of 14 bases. The CDR3 runs to 13 residues. Germline V lookup: CDR1 MNHEY, CDR2 SVGAGI. CDR3 residues: CASSELVHLPQHF. Here the CDR3 DNA reads TGTGCCAGCAGTGAACTAGTCCACTTGCCCCAGCATTTT.

The chain is built from TRBV6-5 and TRBJ2-1; 11 bases line up with TRBD2. Germline-derived CDR1 and CDR2 are MNHEY and SVGAGI. The CDR3 is 15 residues long. The ends lost 6 bases at V and 7 bases at J; junction bases unmatched: 8. This chain's CDR3 is CASRTRTSGSNEQFF. The CDR3, as DNA: TGTGCCAGCAGGACCCGGACTAGCGGGTCAAATGAGCAGTTCTTC.

This clone was counted only a few times. This chain connects TRBV7-9 to TRBJ2-7, with a possible D match to TRBD2 (5 bases). CDR1 is SEHNR, CDR2 FQNEAQ, per germline (reference sequence). The CDR3 spans 12 residues. The V gene lost 5 bases and the J gene lost 3 bases, with 8 bases spanning the gap. The CDR3 region has the DNA TGTGCCAGCAGCGCGGGCCTCTACGAGCAGTACTTC. It encodes CASSAGLYEQYF.

In nucleotides, the CDR3 is TGTGCCAGCTCACCACCGAACAGGGAGCGGTCTGGAAACACCATATATTTT. Residues: CASSPPNRERSGNTIYF. The chain uses TRBV18 and TRBJ1-3, with a possible D match to TRBD1 (6 bases). V was clipped by 0 bases and J by 1 base, with 13 bases between them. Germline V gene data show CDR1 as KGHSH and CDR2 as LQKENI. The CDR3 runs 17 residues. The full variable domain, rest sourced from reference TRBV18 and TRBJ1-3, is NAGVMQNPRHLVRRRGQEARLRCSPMKGHSHVYWYRQLPEEGLKFMVYLQKENIIDESGMPKERFSAEFPKEGPSILRIQQVVRGDSAAYFCASSPPNRERSGNTIYFGEGSWLTVV.

The V and J genes are TRBV19 and TRBJ2-5, with D maybe TRBD2 (7 bases). CDR3 size: 17 residues. Looked up from germline, CDR1 is LNHDA and CDR2 is SQIVND (reference sequence). V lost 5 bases to trimming and J lost 4 bases, with 23 bases between them. The CDR3 here is CASSVPGGGTWGETQYF. Written as DNA, the CDR3 is TGTGCCAGTAGTGTCCCCGGCGGGGGCACCTGGGGAGAGACCCAGTACTTC.